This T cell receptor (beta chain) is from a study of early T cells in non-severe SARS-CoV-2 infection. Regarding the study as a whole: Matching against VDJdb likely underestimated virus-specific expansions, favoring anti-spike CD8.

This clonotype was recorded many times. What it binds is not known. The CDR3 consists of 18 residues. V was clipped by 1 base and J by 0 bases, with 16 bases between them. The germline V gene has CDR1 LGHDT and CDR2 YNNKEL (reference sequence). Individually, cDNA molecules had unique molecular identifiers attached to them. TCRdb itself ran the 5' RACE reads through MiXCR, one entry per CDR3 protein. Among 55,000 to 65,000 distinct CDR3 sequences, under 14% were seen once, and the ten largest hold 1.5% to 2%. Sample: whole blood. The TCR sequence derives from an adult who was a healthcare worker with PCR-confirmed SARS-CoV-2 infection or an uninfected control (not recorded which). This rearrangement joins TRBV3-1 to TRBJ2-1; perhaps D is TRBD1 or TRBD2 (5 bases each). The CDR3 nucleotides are TGTGCCAGCAGCCAAGCGGGGACGGAATATTACTCCTACAATGAGCAGTTCTTC. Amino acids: CASSQAGTEYYSYNEQFF.